Below, 14 T cell receptor beta chains from the same sample are listed, as sequenced in a study of Graves' ophthalmopathy and Graves' hyperthyroidism. CDR3 regions of TCR beta were amplified from RNA transcripts. HTBI primers were used in a first-round RT-PCR, which preceded a second-round multiplex PCR. One entry per CDR3 protein results from TCRdb running MiXCR on the multiplex PCR reads. The table includes 900,000 to 1,200,000 distinct CDR3 sequences, about 35% detected once. Material for sequencing was peripheral blood or thyroid tissue (not recorded which). The receptors shown here come from an adult man with Graves' hyperthyroidism.

This clonotype occurred a few times. The genes are TRBV27 and TRBJ2-7; D ambiguous. The CDR3 spans 14 residues. Trimming pared 3 bases from V and 2 bases from J, leaving 11 bases between. Per germline, CDR1 MNHEY and CDR2 SMNVEV (reference sequence). Here the CDR3 reads CASSLRTDAYEQYF. The DNA of the CDR3 is TGTGCCAGCAGTTTGAGGACGGACGCCTACGAGCAGTACTTC.

In the case of this clonotype: Given a much more abundant clone one base away, this may be a read error. The genes are TRBV11-2 and TRBJ2-5; 7 nucleotides align to TRBD1. V lost 8 bases and J lost 6; bases outside the gene matches: 9. Germline CDR1 reads SGHAT; CDR2 reads FQNNGV. CDR3 length: 13 amino acids. The chain's CDR3 is CASGVNRGKTQYF. The CDR3 region has the DNA TGTGCCAGCGGAGTGAACAGGGGAAAGACCCAGTACTTC.

V and J are TRBV10-3 and TRBJ1-3; D uncertain. Germline-derived CDR1 and CDR2 are ENHRY and SYGVKD. V gave up 6 bases and J gave up 4 bases, with 7 bases separating them. The CDR3 loop spans 12 amino acids. The CDR3 region is CAISLRGNTIYF. In DNA, the CDR3 is TGTGCCATCAGCCTTCGAGGAAACACCATATATTTT.

This clonotype has ten or more counts. V usage is TRBV14 and J usage is TRBJ1-6; D unclear. Germline values: CDR1 SGHDN, CDR2 FVKESK. The CDR3 is 13 residues long. Trimming cost V 4 bases and J 5 bases, with 6 bases left between them. The CDR3 loop is CASSPGHNSPLHF. Written as DNA, the CDR3 is TGTGCCAGCAGCCCAGGACATAATTCACCCCTCCACTTT.

This chain links TRBV7-2 with TRBJ2-5; D perhaps matches TRBD1 (5 bases). V was pared by 5 bases and J by 0 bases, with 10 bases between. CDR1 SGHTA and CDR2 FQGNSA come from the germline V gene. The CDR3 runs to 14 residues. In DNA, the CDR3 is TGTGCCAGCAGCACCAGGGCAGACCAAGAGACCCAGTACTTC. Protein sequence: CASSTRADQETQYF.

The chain couples TRBV10-3 to TRBJ1-4; tentatively, D is TRBD1 (6 bases). Trimming removed 4 bases from V and 8 bases from J, with 17 bases in between. Germline CDR1 ENHRY, CDR2 SYGVKD. This CDR3 is 15 amino acids long. The CDR3 DNA reads as TGTGCCATCAGTGGACTTACAGGGTTGGGCGAAAAACTGTTTTTT. Translating it yields CAISGLTGLGEKLFF.

The sample holds a few counts of this clonotype. The rearrangement joins TRBV5-1 to TRBJ1-1; unclear D gene. Trimming left V 0 bases short and J 1 base short, with 13 bases between. Germline values: CDR1 SGHRS, CDR2 YFSETQ. This CDR3 comprises 16 residues. The CDR3 is CASSLVFAGRNTEAFF. CDR3 DNA: TGCGCCAGCAGCTTGGTCTTCGCGGGCCGGAACACTGAAGCTTTCTTT. The full variable domain, with the rest looked up from reference TRBV5-1 and TRBJ1-1, is KAGVTQTPRYLIKTRGQQVTLSCSPISGHRSVSWYQQTPGQGLQFLFEYFSETQRNKGNFPGRFSGRQFSNSRSEMNVSTLELGDSALYLCASSLVFAGRNTEAFFGQGTRLTVV.

This chain joins TRBV29-1 and TRBJ2-7; 7 bases match TRBD1. V was clipped by 6 bases and J by 2 bases; unmatched bases: 4. CDR3 length: 12 residues. Germline V gene data show CDR1 as SQVTM and CDR2 as ANQGSEA. CDR3 sequence: CSVGTEAYEQYF. The CDR3 DNA sequence: TGCAGCGTGGGGACAGAAGCCTACGAGCAGTACTTC.

This clonotype has just a few counts. The V and J genes are TRBV6-2 or TRBV6-3 and TRBJ2-3; no firm D call. Trimming shortened V by 0 bases and J by 1 base, and 8 bases separated the two germline ends. This CDR3 has 15 residues. In germline, CDR1 is MNHEY, CDR2 SVGEGT. The CDR3 protein is CASSYSGGGTDTQYF. The CDR3 nucleotides read TGTGCCAGCAGTTACTCAGGTGGTGGCACAGATACGCAGTATTTT.

This clonotype occurred many times. The chain combines TRBV24-1 with TRBJ2-2; 10 bases match TRBD2. The germline gives CDR1 KGHDR, CDR2 SFDVKD. The CDR3 is made up of 17 amino acids. J gave up 5 bases and V 6 bases, and 11 bases lay outside the gene matches. CDR3 sequence (DNA): TGTGCCACCAGTCGCCCTAGCGGGAGCTCGGGAACCGGGGAGCTGTTTTTT. Amino acids: CATSRPSGSSGTGELFF.

The rearrangement links TRBV29-1 to TRBJ1-1; no clear D gene. The germline V gene encodes CDR1 SQVTM and CDR2 ANQGSEA. Trimming took 1 base from V and 7 from J, leaving 10 bases between them. There are 12 residues in the CDR3. CDR3 nucleotides: TGCAGCGTTGAAGTACAGTATCGTGAAGCTTTCTTT. This codes for CSVEVQYREAFF.

This clonotype has ten or more counts. As DNA, the CDR3 is TGTGCCAGCCTCTTGACCGGAGGATACACTGAAGCTTTCTTT. It is translated as CASLLTGGYTEAFF. V usage is TRBV2 and J usage is TRBJ1-1; D is uncertain. V lost 8 bases, J lost 3 bases, and 16 bases lay in between. The CDR3 covers 14 residues. Germline-derived CDR1 and CDR2 are SNHLY and FYNNEI. The full variable domain, rest sourced from reference TRBV2 and TRBJ1-1, is EPEVTQTPSHQVTQMGQEVILRCVPISNHLYFYWYRQILGQKVEFLVSFYNNEISEKSEIFDDQFSVERPDGSNFTLKIRSTKLEDSAMYFCASLLTGGYTEAFFGQGTRLTVV.

To note about this clonotype: One end of the junction is discordant with germline, which a read error may explain. The chain employs TRBV7-2 and TRBJ1-3; unclear D gene. CDR1 SGHTA and CDR2 FQGNSA come from the germline V gene. The CDR3 runs 15 residues. The CDR3 region is CASSLMRASGNSIYF. CDR3 coding DNA: TGTGCCAGCAGCCTTATGCGGGCCTCTGGAAACAGCATATATTTT.

A word on this clonotype: The junction shows a germline mismatch at one end, possibly a read error. The chain links TRBV12-3 or TRBV12-4 to TRBJ2-7; D is perhaps TRBD1 (5 bases). The CDR3 has 12 amino acids. DNA of the CDR3: TGTGCCAGCAGTGAGGACACATACGAGCGGTACTTC. It encodes CASSEDTYERYF.